The clone carrying this T cell receptor beta chain was seen once. The V and J ends lost 1 base and 1 base, in that order; junction bases with no gene match: 5. Germline assignment: CDR1 SGHTA and CDR2 FQGNSA. The CDR3 length is 17 residues. Those enrolled in Seattle joined during active infection and were followed longitudinally afterward. The sample comes from a study of blood T cell repertoires in COVID-19. Study background: Samples came from the United States, Italy and Spain, spanning acute and convalescent COVID-19.

Per the authors' pipeline: The authors estimated nucleated cell counts from reference gene primer amplification. This table comes from immunoSEQ multiplex PCR, and its TCRdb copy is limited to in-frame clones, with some not included. The V and J calls and clone size were taken over from that table, and D and trimming were inferred from the DNA. The sample carries about 170,000 clones, around nine tenths recorded once. This rearrangement joins TRBV7-2 to TRBJ2-7, with TRBD2 matching over 12 bases. The receptor comes from an elderly woman with COVID-19, enrolled during active disease. Sequenced input: peripheral blood. The CDR3 loop reads CASSLEHGTSGSYEQYF. Written as DNA, the CDR3 is TGTGCCAGCAGCTTAGAACATGGGACTAGCGGGTCCTACGAGCAGTACTTC.